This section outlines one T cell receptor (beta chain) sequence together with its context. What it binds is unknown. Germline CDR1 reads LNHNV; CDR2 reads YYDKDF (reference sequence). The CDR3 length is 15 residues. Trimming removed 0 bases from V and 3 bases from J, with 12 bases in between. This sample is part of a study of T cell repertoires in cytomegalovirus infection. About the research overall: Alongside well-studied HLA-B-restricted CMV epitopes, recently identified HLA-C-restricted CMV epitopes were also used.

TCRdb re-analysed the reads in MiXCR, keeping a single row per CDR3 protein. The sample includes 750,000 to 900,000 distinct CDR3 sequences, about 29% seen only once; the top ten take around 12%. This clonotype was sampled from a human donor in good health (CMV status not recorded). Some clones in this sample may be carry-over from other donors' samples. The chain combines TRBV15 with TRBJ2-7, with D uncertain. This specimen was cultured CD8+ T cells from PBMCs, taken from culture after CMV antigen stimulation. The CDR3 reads CATSRDERKGYEQYF. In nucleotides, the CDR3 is TGTGCCACCAGCAGAGATGAGAGGAAGGGCTACGAGCAGTACTTC.